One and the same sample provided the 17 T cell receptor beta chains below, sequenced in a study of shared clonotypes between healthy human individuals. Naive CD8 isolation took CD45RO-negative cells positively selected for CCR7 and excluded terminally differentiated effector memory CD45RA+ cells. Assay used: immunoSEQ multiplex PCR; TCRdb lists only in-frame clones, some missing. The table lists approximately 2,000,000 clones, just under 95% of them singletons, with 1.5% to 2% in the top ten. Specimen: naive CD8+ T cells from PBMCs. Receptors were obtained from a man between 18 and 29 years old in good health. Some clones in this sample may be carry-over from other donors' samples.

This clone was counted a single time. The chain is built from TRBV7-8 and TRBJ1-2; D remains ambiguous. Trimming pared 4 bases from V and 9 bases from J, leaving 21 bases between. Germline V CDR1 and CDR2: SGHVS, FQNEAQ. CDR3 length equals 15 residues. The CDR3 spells CASSSNPDGIERYTF. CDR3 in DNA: TGTGCCAGCAGCTCCAATCCGGACGGGATAGAACGCTACACCTTC.

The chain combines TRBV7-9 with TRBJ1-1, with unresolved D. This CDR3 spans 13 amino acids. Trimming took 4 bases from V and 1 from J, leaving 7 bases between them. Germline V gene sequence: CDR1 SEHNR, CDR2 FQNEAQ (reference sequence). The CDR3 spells CASSYVRNTEAFF. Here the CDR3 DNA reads TGTGCCAGCAGCTACGTAAGGAACACTGAAGCTTTCTTT.

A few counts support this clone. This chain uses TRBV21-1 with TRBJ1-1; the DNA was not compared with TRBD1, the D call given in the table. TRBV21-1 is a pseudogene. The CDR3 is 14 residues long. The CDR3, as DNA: TGTGCCAGCAGGCAGGGGACATTGAACACTGAAGCTTTCTTT. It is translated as CASRQGTLNTEAFF.

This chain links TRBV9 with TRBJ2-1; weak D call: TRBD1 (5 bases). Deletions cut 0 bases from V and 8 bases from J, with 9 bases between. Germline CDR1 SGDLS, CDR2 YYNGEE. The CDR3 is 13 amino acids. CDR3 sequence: CASSVDSRDEQFF. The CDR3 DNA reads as TGTGCCAGCAGCGTAGATAGCAGGGATGAGCAGTTCTTC.

CDR3 sequence: CASSFGTGTGLYEQYF. DNA of the CDR3: TGTGCCAGCAGTTTTGGGACCGGGACAGGCCTCTACGAGCAGTACTTC. The chain couples TRBV27 to TRBJ2-7; 8 nucleotides match TRBD1. The CDR3 has 16 residues. V was pared by 3 bases and J by 3 bases, with 10 bases of the junction left unmatched. The germline V gene encodes CDR1 MNHEY and CDR2 SMNVEV (reference sequence).

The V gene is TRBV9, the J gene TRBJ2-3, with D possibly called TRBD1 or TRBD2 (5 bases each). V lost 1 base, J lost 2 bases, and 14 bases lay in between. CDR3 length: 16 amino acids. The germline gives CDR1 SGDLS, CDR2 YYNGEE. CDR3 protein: CASSVSGTPHTDTQYF. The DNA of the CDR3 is TGTGCCAGCAGCGTATCCGGGACGCCTCACACAGATACGCAGTATTTT.

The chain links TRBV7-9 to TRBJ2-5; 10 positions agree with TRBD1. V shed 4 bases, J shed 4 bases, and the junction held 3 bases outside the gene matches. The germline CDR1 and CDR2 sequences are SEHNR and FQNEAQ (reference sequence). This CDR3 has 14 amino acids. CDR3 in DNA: TGTGCCAGCAGCTCCGGGACAGGGGTAGAGACCCAGTACTTC. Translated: CASSSGTGVETQYF.

The DNA for the CDR3 is TGTGCCAGCAGTTTATTCTCCAGGGAACAGGGAAACAGGGAGCCCCAGCATTTT. As protein: CASSLFSREQGNREPQHF. V is TRBV27 and J is TRBJ1-5; possible D gene TRBD1, 6 bases. This CDR3 has 18 residues. Per germline, CDR1 MNHEY and CDR2 SMNVEV (reference sequence). With 1 base removed from V and 8 bases from J, the gap between germline ends came to 24 bases.

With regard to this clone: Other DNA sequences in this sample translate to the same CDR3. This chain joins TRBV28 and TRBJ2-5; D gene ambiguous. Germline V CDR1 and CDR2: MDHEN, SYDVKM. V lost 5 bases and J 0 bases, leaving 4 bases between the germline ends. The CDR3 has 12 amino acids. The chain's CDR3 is CASSLNQETQYF. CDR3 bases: TGTGCCAGCAGTCTCAACCAAGAGACCCAGTACTTC.

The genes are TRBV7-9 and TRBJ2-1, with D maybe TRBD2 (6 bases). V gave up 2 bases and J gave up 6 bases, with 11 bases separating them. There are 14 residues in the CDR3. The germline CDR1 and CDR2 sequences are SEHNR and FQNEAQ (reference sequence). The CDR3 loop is CASSLKLGGNEQFF. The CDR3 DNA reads TGTGCCAGCAGCTTAAAGCTGGGGGGCAATGAGCAGTTCTTC. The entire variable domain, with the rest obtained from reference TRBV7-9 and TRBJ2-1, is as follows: DTGVSQNPRHKITKRGQNVTFRCDPISEHNRLYWYRQTLGQGPEFLTYFQNEAQLEKSRLLSDRFSAERPKGSFSTLEIQRTEQGDSAMYLCASSLKLGGNEQFFGPGTRLTVL.

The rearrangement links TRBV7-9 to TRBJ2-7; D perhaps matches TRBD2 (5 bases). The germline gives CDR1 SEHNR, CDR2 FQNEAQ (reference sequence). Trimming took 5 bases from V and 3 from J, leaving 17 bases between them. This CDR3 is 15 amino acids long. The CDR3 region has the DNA TGTGCCAGCAGCCCCCCCATAGCGTTAAGCTACGAGCAGTACTTC. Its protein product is CASSPPIALSYEQYF. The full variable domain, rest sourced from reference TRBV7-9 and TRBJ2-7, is DTGVSQNPRHKITKRGQNVTFRCDPISEHNRLYWYRQTLGQGPEFLTYFQNEAQLEKSRLLSDRFSAERPKGSFSTLEIQRTEQGDSAMYLCASSPPIALSYEQYFGPGTRLTVT.

In DNA form, the CDR3 reads TGTGCCAGCAGTTTTCAGGGGGCGAGGGGCTACACCTTC. As protein: CASSFQGARGYTF. This chain links TRBV27 with TRBJ1-2; 8 bases agree with TRBD1. J was trimmed by 8 bases and V by 3 bases; bases with no gene match: 5. The CDR3 length is 13 residues. Germline-derived CDR1 and CDR2 are MNHEY and SMNVEV (reference sequence).

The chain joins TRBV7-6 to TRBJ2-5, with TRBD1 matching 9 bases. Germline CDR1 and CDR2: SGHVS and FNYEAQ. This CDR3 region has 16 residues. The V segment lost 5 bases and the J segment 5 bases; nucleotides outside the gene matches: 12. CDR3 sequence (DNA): TGTGCCAGCAGCCATAATACAGGGGGCTGGAGGGAGACCCAGTACTTC. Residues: CASSHNTGGWRETQYF.

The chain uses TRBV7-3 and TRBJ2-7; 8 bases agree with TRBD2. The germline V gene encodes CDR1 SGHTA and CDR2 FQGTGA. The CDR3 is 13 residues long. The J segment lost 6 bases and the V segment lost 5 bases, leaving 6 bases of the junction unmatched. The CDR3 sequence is CASSPSGRGEQYF. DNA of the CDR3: TGTGCCAGCAGCCCAAGCGGGAGAGGCGAGCAGTACTTC.

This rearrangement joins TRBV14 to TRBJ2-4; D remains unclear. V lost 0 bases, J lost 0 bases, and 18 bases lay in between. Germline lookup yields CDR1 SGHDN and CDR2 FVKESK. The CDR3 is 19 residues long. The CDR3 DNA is TGTGCCAGCAGCCAAGAGGGCTGGCTCAACGATATAGCCAAAAACATTCAGTACTTC. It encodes CASSQEGWLNDIAKNIQYF.

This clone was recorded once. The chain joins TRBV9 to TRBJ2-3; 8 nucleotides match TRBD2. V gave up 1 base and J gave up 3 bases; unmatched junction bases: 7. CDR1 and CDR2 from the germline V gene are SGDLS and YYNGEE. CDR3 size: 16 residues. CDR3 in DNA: TGTGCCAGCAGCGTATTCGGGAGGGCCGGGACAGATACGCAGTATTTT. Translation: CASSVFGRAGTDTQYF.

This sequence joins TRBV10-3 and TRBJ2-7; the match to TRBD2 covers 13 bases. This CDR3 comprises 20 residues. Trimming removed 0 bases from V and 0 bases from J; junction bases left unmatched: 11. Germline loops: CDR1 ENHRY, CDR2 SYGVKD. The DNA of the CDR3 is TGTGCCATCAGTGAGTCGAGGAGACTAGCGGGAGGACGGAACTCCTACGAGCAGTACTTC. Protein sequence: CAISESRRLAGGRNSYEQYF.